This T cell receptor (beta chain) derives from a study of technical replicates of blood from several donors. After removal of 1 base from V and 6 bases from J, the junction contained 6 bases not matched to a gene. CDR1 is SNHLY, CDR2 FYNNEI, per germline. This CDR3 comprises 15 residues. TCRdb's table, derived via immunoSEQ multiplex PCR, lists solely in-frame clones and lacks some. The sample contains roughly 76,000 clones, around 94% of which appear only once. The sample taken for sequencing was T cells isolated from PBMCs. The source of this sequence is a human donor in good health. V and J are TRBV2 and TRBJ2-7, with TRBD2 matching over 10 bases. CDR3 in amino acids: CASSEVPSGRVEQYF. The DNA of the CDR3 is TGTGCCAGCAGTGAAGTCCCTAGCGGGAGAGTCGAGCAGTACTTC.